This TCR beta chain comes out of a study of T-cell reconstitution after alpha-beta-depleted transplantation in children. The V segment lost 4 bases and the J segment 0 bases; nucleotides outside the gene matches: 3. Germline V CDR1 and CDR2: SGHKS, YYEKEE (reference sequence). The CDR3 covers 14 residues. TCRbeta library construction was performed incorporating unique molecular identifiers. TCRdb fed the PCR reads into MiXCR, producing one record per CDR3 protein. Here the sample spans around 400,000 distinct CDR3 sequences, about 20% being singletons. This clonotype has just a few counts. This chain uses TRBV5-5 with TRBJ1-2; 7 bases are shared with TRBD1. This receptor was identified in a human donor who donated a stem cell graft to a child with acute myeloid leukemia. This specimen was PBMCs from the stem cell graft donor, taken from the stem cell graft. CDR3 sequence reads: CASSGGTANYGYTF. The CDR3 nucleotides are TGTGCCAGCAGCGGTGGGACAGCTAACTATGGCTACACCTTC. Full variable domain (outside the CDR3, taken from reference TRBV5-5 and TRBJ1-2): DAGVTQSPTHLIKTRGQQVTLRCSPISGHKSVSWYQQVLGQGPQFIFQYYEKEERGRGNFPDRFSARQFPNYSSELNVNALLLGDSALYLCASSGGTANYGYTFGSGTRLTVV.